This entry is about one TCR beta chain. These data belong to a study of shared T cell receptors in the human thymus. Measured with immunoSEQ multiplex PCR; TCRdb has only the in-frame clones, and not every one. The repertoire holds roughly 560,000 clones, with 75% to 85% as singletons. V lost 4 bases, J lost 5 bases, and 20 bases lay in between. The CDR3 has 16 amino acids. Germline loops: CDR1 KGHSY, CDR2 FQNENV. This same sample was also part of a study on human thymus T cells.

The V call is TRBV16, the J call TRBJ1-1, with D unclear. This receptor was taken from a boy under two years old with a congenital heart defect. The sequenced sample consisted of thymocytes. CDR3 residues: CASSLGKKEVGTEAFF. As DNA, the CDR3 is TGTGCCAGCAGCCTCGGAAAAAAGGAGGTAGGAACTGAAGCTTTCTTT.